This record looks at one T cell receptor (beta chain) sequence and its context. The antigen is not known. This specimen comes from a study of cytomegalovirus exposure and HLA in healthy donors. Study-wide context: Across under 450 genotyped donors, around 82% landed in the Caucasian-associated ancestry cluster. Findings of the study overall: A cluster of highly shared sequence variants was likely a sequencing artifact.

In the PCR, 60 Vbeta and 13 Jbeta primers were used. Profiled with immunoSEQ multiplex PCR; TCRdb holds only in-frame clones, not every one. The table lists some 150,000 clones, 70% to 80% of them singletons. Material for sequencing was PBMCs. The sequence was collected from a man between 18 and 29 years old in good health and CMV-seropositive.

This chain's CDR3 is CASSAVSGFGEQYF. For the CDR3, the DNA is TGTGCCAGCAGCGCCGTATCAGGGTTTGGGGAGCAGTACTTC. The chain uses TRBV7-9 and TRBJ2-7; TRBD1 is a possible D gene (5 bases). The V and J ends lost 5 bases and 7 bases respectively, with 18 bases between them. Looked up from germline, CDR1 is SEHNR and CDR2 is FQNEAQ (reference sequence). There are 14 residues in the CDR3.